This T cell receptor (beta chain) was captured in a study of blood T cell repertoires in COVID-19. Turning to the study itself: Italy, Spain and the United States were the sources of the convalescent and acute COVID-19 samples. The analysed material was cDNA or gDNA that came from T cells, B-cell-depleted T cells, or PBMCs.

How the authors handled the data: Researchers report that nucleated cell counts were estimated from reference gene primer amplification. Sequencing used immunoSEQ multiplex PCR; TCRdb keeps in-frame clones, though not all of them. The D gene and trimming were derived from the DNA, and the V and J assignments and clone size from that table. The sample has approximately 230,000 clones, 88% seen once. During active infection, Seattle patients enrolled and were then monitored through disease. Material for sequencing was peripheral blood. The receptor was isolated from a woman in her thirties with COVID-19, enrolled during active disease.

CDR3: CASSPWGDTNEKLFF. The CDR3 DNA reads TGTGCCAGCAGTCCATGGGGGGACACTAATGAAAAACTGTTTTTT. The J gene is TRBJ1-4, the V gene TRBV27; TRBD1 is a possible D gene (5 bases). This CDR3 is 15 amino acids long. Trimming left V 5 bases short and J 2 bases short, with 12 bases between. The germline V gene encodes CDR1 MNHEY and CDR2 SMNVEV (reference sequence).